This TCR beta chain emerged from a study of CD8 T cells in ankylosing spondylitis. The study's findings and limits: Several highly homologous variants made up a TCR beta motif, and this motif appeared characteristic of ankylosing spondylitis blood. Reportedly, matched ankylosing spondylitis synovial fluid was significantly enriched for disease-linked clones.

TCRdb itself ran the 5' RACE reads through MiXCR, one entry per CDR3 protein. The table has about 540,000 distinct CDR3 sequences, roughly an eighth seen once; the top ten hold approximately 6.3%. This clonotype turned up a few times. The target antigen is unknown. V dropped 5 bases and J dropped 2; count of bases not matched to a gene: 2. Per germline, CDR1 DFQATT and CDR2 SNEGSKA (reference sequence). This CDR3 is 13 amino acids long. This clonotype was obtained from a male donor with ankylosing spondylitis. The chain carries TRBV20-1 and TRBJ1-5; TRBD1 aligns across 8 bases. Material: blood, either unsorted or a sorted T cell fraction (not recorded which). The CDR3 sequence is CSASTGGNQPQHF. The CDR3 nucleotides read TGCAGTGCTTCGACAGGGGGCAATCAGCCCCAGCATTTT.